This T cell receptor beta chain was sequenced for a study of cytomegalovirus exposure and HLA in healthy donors. Across the whole study: As released early, the data held about 85 million unique TCRs from HLA-typed donors.

About this clone: Its antigen is still unknown.

Whole-study findings and limits: Most sequenced TCRs were rare (though some public TCRs occurred in many donors). There were a few CMV-associated chains whose specificity for CMV antigens was confirmed in vitro.

With 60 Vbeta and 13 Jbeta primers, the PCR was carried out. Profiled with immunoSEQ multiplex PCR; TCRdb holds only in-frame clones, not every one. The sample lists 150,000 or so clones; roughly 81% were seen once. This CDR3 contains 13 residues. Germline CDR1 MNHEY, CDR2 SVGAGI. The ends were cut back, 4 bases at V and 6 bases at J, with 9 bases in the middle. The chain uses TRBV6-5 and TRBJ2-2, with D unresolved. Sequenced sample: PBMCs. The TCR was taken from a man between 18 and 35 years old in good health and CMV-seropositive. The CDR3 here is CASSSGIPGELFF. CDR3 nucleotides: TGTGCCAGCAGTTCAGGAATCCCCGGGGAGCTGTTTTTT.